This record covers a single T cell receptor (beta chain). The data derive from a study of CD8 T cells in Susac syndrome. Germline CDR1 reads SGHRS; CDR2 reads YFSETQ. The CDR3 spans 14 residues. Trimming stripped 2 bases from V and 0 bases from J, with 8 bases between. With random hexamers, reverse transcription was performed on about 0.45 to 1 ug of RNA. TCRdb re-called the immunoSEQ multiplex PCR reads through MiXCR, storing one row per CDR3 protein. Among some 130,000 distinct CDR3 sequences listed, 75% to 90% were seen once. V is TRBV5-1 and J is TRBJ1-1; D call uncertain. The sequencing sample was made of CD8+ T cells from PBMCs. This receptor was obtained from a human donor with multiple sclerosis. CDR3 sequence: CASSFNDMNTEAFF. In nucleotides, the CDR3 is TGCGCCAGCAGCTTTAACGATATGAACACTGAAGCTTTCTTT. The full variable domain, in which reference TRBV5-1 and TRBJ1-1 provide the parts outside the CDR3, is KAGVTQTPRYLIKTRGQQVTLSCSPISGHRSVSWYQQTPGQGLQFLFEYFSETQRNKGNFPGRFSGRQFSNSRSEMNVSTLELGDSALYLCASSFNDMNTEAFFGQGTRLTVV.